This T cell receptor beta chain was retrieved from a study of Ad26.COV2.S vaccination and SARS-CoV-2 variants. This clone was seen a handful of times. Profiled with immunoSEQ multiplex PCR; TCRdb holds only in-frame clones, not every one. The table records a few hundred thousand clones, 75% to 90% of them present only once. As to treatment: some 20 received Ad26.COV2.S at low or high dose, single or two shots; about 5 received placebo; per-sample allocation not given. The study sampled participants on day 63 after the first vaccine or placebo injection. Sequenced material: peripheral blood, taken in a trial of Ad26.COV2.S vaccine versus placebo. The receptor's source is a person aged 18-65 years who received the Ad26.COV2.S COVID-19 vaccine or a placebo.

The CDR3 here is CASSYSTGRTDGYTF. Written as DNA, the CDR3 is TGTGCCAGCAGTTACTCGACAGGGAGGACCGATGGCTACACCTTC. The V gene is TRBV6-6, the J gene TRBJ1-2; the match to TRBD1 covers 7 bases. CDR3 length: 15 amino acids. Looked up from germline, CDR1 is MNHNY and CDR2 is SVGAGI (reference sequence). Losses at the gene ends were 0 bases for V and 6 bases for J; bases not matched to a gene: 7.